The source of this T cell receptor (beta chain) is a study of cytomegalovirus exposure and HLA in healthy donors (dated by TCRdb to 2017 to 2019). Regarding the study in general: According to an earlier analysis of 587 of the donors, about 179 million T cells yielded 100 million or so unique TCR beta sequences and about 300 Gb of sequence data. Among about 370 genotyped donors of the cohort, an average of approximately 240,000 unique TCR beta nucleotide sequences was sequenced per donor, of which roughly 17% were non-productive. In addition to the first cohort of about 650 subjects, a separate validation cohort of 120 different subjects was used. The study was designed to test whether signatures of past pathogen exposure could be identified by cataloging public T cell receptors. The later analysis used no new phenotypic data to find candidate immune exposures, relying instead on TCR beta sequences and their occurrence across donors. Typing coverage varied by locus: roughly 620-640 donors for A, B, C, DRB1 and DQB1; roughly 520 for DQA1; around 570 for DPA1; roughly 450 for DPB1. In a later genetic analysis, genome-wide SNP genotypes for about 55% of the roughly 700 donors were used, and that subset was treated as a discovery cohort. Of the roughly 390 genotyped donors, around 81% fell in the genetic ancestry cluster associated with self-reported Caucasian donors. A later analysis re-analyzed previously published TCR beta repertoires from approximately 700 donors and added high-resolution HLA genotyping to study TCR occurrence patterns. Because of strong linkage in the cohort, 5 or 6 DR-DQ haplotypes were treated as single units for association and clustering. High-throughput TCR immunosequencing, statistical association of individual TCRs with disease status, and machine learning were combined to predict cytomegalovirus infection status. Class I and class II HLA loci were covered by the typing at four-digit resolution. Every repertoire in the discovery cohort had been generated on one and the same sequencing platform. Alongside the repertoire data, information on donor age, sex, ethnicity and CMV serostatus was compiled. An earlier analysis of a few hundred of the donors applied high-throughput TCR beta sequencing to assess whether each TCR beta V gene segment acted as functional or pseudogenic. Around 320 gigabases of sequencing data and approximately 85 million unique TCR sequences were included in an early release covering over 600 HLA-typed donors. Using immunosequencing, the study profiled T cell repertoires from approximately 700 subjects and related those repertoires to cytomegalovirus serostatus.

The cohort was made up of about 610 healthy bone marrow donors. At the time of sampling, all cohort members were nominally healthy, though unrecorded immune exposures were likely present. The donor tested CMV seropositive and was one of the 289 seropositive cohort members. A peripheral blood sample was collected from each donor, and TCR beta sequencing was performed on peripheral blood mononuclear cells. The Qiagen DNeasy Blood Extraction Kit was used to extract genomic DNA from the blood cell samples. Library preparation employed the immunoSEQ multiplex PCR assay. For the multiplex PCR, a mixture combining 60 forward primers for TCR Vbeta segments and 13 reverse primers for TCR Jbeta segments was used. Amplification of the CDR3 region of rearranged TCR beta genes was performed with a multiplex PCR assay on genomic DNA. The Illumina HiSeq System was used to sequence the amplified TCR beta libraries as 87-base-pair reads. The original methods were these. A later analysis tallied 70 million to 100 million unique TCR beta chains across the 666 repertoires, and around 12 million of those chains were shared by two or more donors. Raw reads were error-corrected and collapsed into unique sequences with a nearest-neighbor algorithm that merged closely related sequences to remove PCR and sequencing errors. Alignment of CDR3 sequences to IMGT reference sequences was used to assign V, D and J gene segments. For a sequence to be retained, a match of at least six nucleotides to both a V gene segment and a J gene segment was required. A rearrangement counted as productive if the CDR3 had no stop codons and remained in frame with V and J, and every other rearrangement counted as non-productive. CDR3 was defined according to IMGT convention as the region running from the second conserved V-encoded cysteine to the conserved J-encoded phenylalanine. Sequences without an unambiguous match to a single V gene segment were excluded from the earlier analysis of approximately 600 of the donors. An earlier analysis of around 600 of the donors classified V segments as functional when productive rearrangements were above 56.7% and as segregating when the standard deviation between donors was above 5%. A statistical classification framework was built to diagnose cytomegalovirus status from the catalog of TCR beta chain sequences. In a later analysis, TCR nucleotide sequences were compared against IMGT/GENE-DB human TR gene sequences so that V and J genes could be assigned. A later analysis assigned CDR3 sequences and most-parsimonious VDJ recombination scenarios with the TCRdist pipeline. In a later analysis, each TCR beta chain was defined by its CDR3 amino acid sequence together with its V-gene family, and reads without a unique V-gene family were excluded. In a later analysis, 450 to 600 highly shared, low-generation-probability nucleotide sequences were removed to address suspected cross-contamination and a sequencing artifact. A later analysis calculated a clonal expansion index for each public chain from normalized within-repertoire ranks of inferred template counts. A later analysis computed generation probabilities with a VDJ recombination model fitted to out-of-frame rearrangements, and checked the results against IGoR. In a later analysis, hypergeometric tests were used to score TCR-TCR, TCR-HLA and TCR-CMV co-occurrence, with a repertoire-size bias correction applied to TCR pairs. False discovery rates were estimated in a later analysis by permuting HLA or CMV assignments 20 times. A later analysis grouped co-occurring TCRs with DBSCAN, adding TCRdist sequence similarity when clustering within HLA-allele-positive subsets. Repertoires with fewer than 30,000 or more than 120,000 public chains, plus five repertoires with anomalous nucleotide sharing, were excluded from co-occurrence clustering. The table was pulled from immuneACCESS by TCRdb, which kept in-frame rearrangements only. Such tables lose some clones; where checked, under half of the loss comes from unresolved V genes, and the rest has no known cause. The DNA was the basis for D and trimming; V, J and clone size are from that table. The table for this sample lists approximately 150,000 clones; around 73% of them were counted only once. 5% to 6.5% of the sample goes to the ten largest clones.

Results and caveats for the whole study, not just this receptor: An association between a missense DCLRE1C variant and V-gene and J-gene trimming of TCR beta chains was found in a later genetic analysis and replicated in an independent cohort. The study gave a list of over 150 TCR beta chains associated with cytomegalovirus. Because counts were too low, about 17 rarely observed V segments, including chromosome 9 orphons, were excluded from the earlier analysis of 587 of the donors. A group of highly shared sequence variants was considered likely to be a technical artifact of the sequencing pipeline. The classifier was reported to diagnose cytomegalovirus status with high specificity and sensitivity in both the original cohort and the validation cohort. Across donors, most TCR sequences were observed very rarely, whereas some public TCRs were present in many individuals. Broadly in line with IMGT annotations, most TCR beta V segments showed up in productive rearrangements about 87% or about 30% of the time in an earlier analysis of several hundred of the donors. In vitro tests confirmed that a few of the cytomegalovirus-associated TCR beta chains recognize cytomegalovirus antigens. In a later analysis, HLA-associated TCR beta chains were found to be more clonally expanded and to have lower generation probabilities than equally common non-associated chains. The authors suggested that the approach could potentially be extended to other disease states and immunological phenotypes. Compared with the approximately 600-donor mean, donors in an Asian-associated ancestry cluster had fewer N-insertions in productive TCRs, according to a later genetic analysis. According to a later analysis, TCR association rates differed among HLA loci, with DRB1 alleles showing the most associated TCRs and HLA-C alleles showing the fewest. Because HLA typing was missing for some donors at each locus, association tests included only the typed subset. Correlated functional status among segregating V segments might reflect linkage disequilibrium, but an unknown experimental factor could not be ruled out. A later analysis found that most CMV-associated TCR beta chains appeared HLA-restricted, with HLA associations seemingly driven largely by CMV exposure. A further reported finding was that TCR beta sequences accurately predicted the HLA-A and HLA-B alleles for most subjects in the first cohort. In a later analysis, several top co-occurrence clusters were reported to appear linked to parvovirus B19, influenza, CMV and Epstein-Barr virus. Only TCR beta chains were sequenced in this cohort, and the absence of alpha or paired-chain data limited detectable features. In a later analysis, around 17,000 TCR beta sequences were associated with specific HLA alleles at a false discovery rate of 0.05. Presence/absence analyses assumed roughly uniform sequencing depth across donors, an assumption that may not hold. When HLA alleles, especially DR and DQ, strongly co-occurred, TCR associations were difficult to assign to individual alleles. For the cohort, immune exposure information was limited to CMV serostatus.

This clone was picked up a small number of times. This clone's antigen is unknown. No clone much larger than this one lies a single base away; base qualities are absent. The material sequenced was PBMCs. This TCR was sampled from a young woman in good health and CMV-seropositive.

This receptor has the CDR3 CASRPEQGRNSPLHF. The bases read TGTGCCAGCAGACCCGAACAGGGGCGGAATTCACCCCTCCACTTT. The chain is made from TRBV28 and TRBJ1-6; 7 bases in between match TRBD1. V loses 6 bases at its end and J loses 7 bases; junction bases beyond the gene matches: 9. Reading the germline V gene gives CDR1 MDHEN and CDR2 SYDVKM. The CDR3 measures 15 amino acids from cysteine to phenylalanine. CDR3 DNA only is kept here, 45 bases in frame from base 1.